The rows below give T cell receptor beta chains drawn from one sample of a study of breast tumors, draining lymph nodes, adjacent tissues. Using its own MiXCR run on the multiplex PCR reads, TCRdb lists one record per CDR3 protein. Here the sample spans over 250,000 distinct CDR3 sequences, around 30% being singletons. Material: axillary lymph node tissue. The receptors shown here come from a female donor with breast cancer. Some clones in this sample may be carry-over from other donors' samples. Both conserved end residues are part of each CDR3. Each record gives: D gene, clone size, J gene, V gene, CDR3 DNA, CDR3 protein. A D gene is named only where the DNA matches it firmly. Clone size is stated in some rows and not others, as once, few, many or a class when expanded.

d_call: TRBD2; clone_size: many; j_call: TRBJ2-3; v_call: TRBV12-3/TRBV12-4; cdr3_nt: TGTGCCAGCAGTTTGAGCGGGGTTCGGGATACGCAGTATTTT; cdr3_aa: CASSLSGVRDTQYF
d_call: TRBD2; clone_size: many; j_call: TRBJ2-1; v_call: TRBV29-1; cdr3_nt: TGCAGCGTTGAAGCGTTACTAGCGCACGACAATGAGCAGTTCTTC; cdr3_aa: CSVEALLAHDNEQFF
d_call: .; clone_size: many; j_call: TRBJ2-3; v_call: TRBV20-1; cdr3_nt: TGCAGTGCCCTTAAGGGCGGGGCTGGAGATACGCAGTATTTT; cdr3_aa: CSALKGGAGDTQYF
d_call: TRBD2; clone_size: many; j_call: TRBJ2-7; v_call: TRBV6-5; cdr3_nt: TGTGCCAGCAGTTACCGGACTAGCGGGAACCCCTACGAGCAGTACTTC; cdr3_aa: CASSYRTSGNPYEQYF
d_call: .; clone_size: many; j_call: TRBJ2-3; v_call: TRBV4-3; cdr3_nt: TGCGCCAGCAGCCAAAACAGTTTAGGGGCCACAGATACGCAGTATTTT; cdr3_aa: CASSQNSLGATDTQYF
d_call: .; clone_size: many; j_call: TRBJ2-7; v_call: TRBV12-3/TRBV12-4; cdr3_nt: TGTGCCAGCAGTACGGACAGTTACGAGCAGTACTTC; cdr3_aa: CASSTDSYEQYF
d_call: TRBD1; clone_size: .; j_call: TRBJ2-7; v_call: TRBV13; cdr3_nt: TGTGCCAGCAGCTACCCCGGGACAGAGGACTACGAGCAGTACTTC; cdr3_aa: CASSYPGTEDYEQYF
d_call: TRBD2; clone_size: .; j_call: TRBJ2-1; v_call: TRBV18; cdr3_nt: TGTGCCAGCTCACCGACCGGGACTAGCGGATACAATGAGCAGTTCTTC; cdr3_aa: CASSPTGTSGYNEQFF
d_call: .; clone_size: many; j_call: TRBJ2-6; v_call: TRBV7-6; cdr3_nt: TGTGCCAGCAGCTCGATCGGTGGTCGCGGGGCCAACGTCCTGACTTTC; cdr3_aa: CASSSIGGRGANVLTF
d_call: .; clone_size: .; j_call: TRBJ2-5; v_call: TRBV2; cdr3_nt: TGTGCCAGCAAGGGACAAGAGACCCAGTACTTC; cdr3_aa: CASKGQETQYF
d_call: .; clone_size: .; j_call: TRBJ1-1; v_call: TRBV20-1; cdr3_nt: TGCAGTGCTGGAGATCGAGGGACCGGTTACACTGTAGCTTTCTTT; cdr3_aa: CSAGDRGTGYTVAFF
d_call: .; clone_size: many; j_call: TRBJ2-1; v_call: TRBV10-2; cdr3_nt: TGCGCCAGCAGTGAGTCGCAGGGTTGGAATGAGCAGTTCTTC; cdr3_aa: CASSESQGWNEQFF
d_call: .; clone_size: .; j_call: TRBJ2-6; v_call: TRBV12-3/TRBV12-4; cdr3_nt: TGTGCCAGCAGTTCCCCCTGGACAGGGGCCAACGTCCTGACTTTC; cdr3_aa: CASSSPWTGANVLTF
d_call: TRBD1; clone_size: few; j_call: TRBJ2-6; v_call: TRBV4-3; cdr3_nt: TGCGCCAGCAGCCAAGATGCAGGGGGCGCGACTGGGGCCAACGTCCTGACTTTC; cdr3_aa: CASSQDAGGATGANVLTF
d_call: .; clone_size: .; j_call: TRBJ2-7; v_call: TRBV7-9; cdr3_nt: TGTGCCAGCAGCTTAGGGACCACCTACGAGCAGTACTTC; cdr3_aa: CASSLGTTYEQYF
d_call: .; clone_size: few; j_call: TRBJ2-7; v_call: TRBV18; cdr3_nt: TGTGCCAGCTCAGGGGTTCCCTACGAGCAGTACTTC; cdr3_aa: CASSGVPYEQYF
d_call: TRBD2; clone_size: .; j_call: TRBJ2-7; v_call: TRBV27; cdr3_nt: TGTGCCAGCCTGCCGACTAGCGGGAGGACCGGGCAGTACTTC; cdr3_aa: CASLPTSGRTGQYF
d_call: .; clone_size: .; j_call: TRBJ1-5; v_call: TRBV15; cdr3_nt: TGTGCCACCAGCAGAGCAGGGTACAATCAGCCCCAGCATTTT; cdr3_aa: CATSRAGYNQPQHF
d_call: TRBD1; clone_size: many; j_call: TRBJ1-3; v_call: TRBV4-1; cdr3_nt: TGCGCCAGCAGCCAAGGAAGGGGACAGGGCGCTGGAAACACCATATATTTT; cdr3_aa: CASSQGRGQGAGNTIYF
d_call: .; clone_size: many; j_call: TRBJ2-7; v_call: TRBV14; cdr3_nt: TGTGCCAGCAGCCAAGAAGTTTCCGCGGCGGAGCGGTACTTC; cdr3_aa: CASSQEVSAAERYF
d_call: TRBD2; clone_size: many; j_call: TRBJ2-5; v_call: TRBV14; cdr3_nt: TGTGCCAGCAGCCAAGCCCGATCGGGCGGGAGGGCCATGGAGACCCAGTACTTC; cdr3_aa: CASSQARSGGRAMETQYF
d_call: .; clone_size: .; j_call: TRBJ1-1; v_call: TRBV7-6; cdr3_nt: TGTGCCAGCAACCCGGGGGCCGGGTACACTGAAGCTTTCTTT; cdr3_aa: CASNPGAGYTEAFF
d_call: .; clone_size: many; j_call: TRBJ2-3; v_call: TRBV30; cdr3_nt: TGTGCCTGGACGGGGTCGAGTCATACGCAGTATTTT; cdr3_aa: CAWTGSSHTQYF
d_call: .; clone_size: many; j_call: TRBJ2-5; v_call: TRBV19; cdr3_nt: TGTGCCAGTAGTCGGACCGTGAAAAAAGAGACCCAGTACTTC; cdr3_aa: CASSRTVKKETQYF
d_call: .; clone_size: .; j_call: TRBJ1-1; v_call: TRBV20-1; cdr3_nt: TGCGGTGCAGGGACATCAGCCGACACTGAAGCTTTCTTT; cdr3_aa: CGAGTSADTEAFF
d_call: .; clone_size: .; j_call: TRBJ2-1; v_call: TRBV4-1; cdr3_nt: TGCGCCAGCAGCCAGCATCTGGGGGAGTCCTCCCACAATGAGCAGTTCTTC; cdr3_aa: CASSQHLGESSHNEQFF
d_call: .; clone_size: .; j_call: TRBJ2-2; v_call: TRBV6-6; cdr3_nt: TGTGCCAGCAGTCTTCCCTCAGCGGCTACCGGGGAGCTGTTTTTT; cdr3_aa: CASSLPSAATGELFF
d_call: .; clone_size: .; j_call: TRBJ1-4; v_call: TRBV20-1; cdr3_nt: TGCAGTGCACTAGCGGGACGCCTTAACGAAAAACTGTTTTTT; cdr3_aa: CSALAGRLNEKLFF
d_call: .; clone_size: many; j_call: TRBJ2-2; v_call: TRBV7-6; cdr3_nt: TGTGCCAGCAGCCCCCAGGGAGCGTACGGGGAGCTGTTTTTT; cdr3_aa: CASSPQGAYGELFF
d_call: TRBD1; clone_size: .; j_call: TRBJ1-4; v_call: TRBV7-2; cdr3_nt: TGTGCCAGCAGCTGGACAGGCGGGGAAAAACTGTTTTTT; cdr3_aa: CASSWTGGEKLFF
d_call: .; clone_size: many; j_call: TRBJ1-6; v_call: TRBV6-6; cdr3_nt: TGTGCCAGCAGTTCGCGCGACAGTAGTTCACCCCTCCACTTT; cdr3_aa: CASSSRDSSSPLHF
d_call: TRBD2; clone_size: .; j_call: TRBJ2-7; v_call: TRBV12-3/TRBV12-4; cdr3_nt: TGTGCCAGCTGGGGAGGGGGGACTAGCGGTTACCCCTACGAGCAGTACTTC; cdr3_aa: CASWGGGTSGYPYEQYF
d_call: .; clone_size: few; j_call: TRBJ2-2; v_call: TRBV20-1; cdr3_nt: TGCAGTGCCAAGGGGACGGACAGCACCGGGGAGCTGTTTTTT; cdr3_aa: CSAKGTDSTGELFF
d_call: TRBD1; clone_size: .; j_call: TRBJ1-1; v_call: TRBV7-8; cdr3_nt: TGTGCCAGCAGCGGAACAGGGGAGAACACTGAAGCTTTCTTT; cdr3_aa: CASSGTGENTEAFF
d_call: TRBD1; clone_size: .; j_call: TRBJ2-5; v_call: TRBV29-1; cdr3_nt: TGCAGCGTTGGCGCAGGGGGTTCCAGGACCCAGTACTTC; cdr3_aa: CSVGAGGSRTQYF
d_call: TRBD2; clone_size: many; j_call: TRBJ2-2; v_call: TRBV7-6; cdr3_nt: TGTGCCAGCAGCTCTACCGGGACTAGCGGACCCGGGGAGCTGTTTTTT; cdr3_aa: CASSSTGTSGPGELFF
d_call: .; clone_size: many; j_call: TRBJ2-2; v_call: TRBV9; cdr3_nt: TGTGCCAGCAGCGTAGAGCCTAGTGTCACCGGGGAGCTGTTTTTT; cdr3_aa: CASSVEPSVTGELFF
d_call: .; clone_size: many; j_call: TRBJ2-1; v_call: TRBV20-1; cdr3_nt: TGCAGTGCTAGTAGTCCGAGACAGATATACAGGGAGCAGTTCTTC; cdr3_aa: CSASSPRQIYREQFF